The 23 T cell receptor beta chains below all came from one sample that was sequenced in a study of metastatic and nonmetastatic thyroid tumors. Thyroid surgery had not been preceded by any treatment in any patient. TCRdb reanalyzed the PCR reads via MiXCR. The data show around 13,000 clones, roughly 25% seen once. Material for sequencing was adjacent normal tissue. These receptors were collected from a female donor with papillary thyroid cancer or a benign thyroid nodule (not recorded which). Some clones in this sample may be carry-over from other donors' samples.

This chain uses TRBV10-3 with TRBJ1-1; possible D gene TRBD1, 5 bases. The germline CDR1 and CDR2 sequences are ENHRY and SYGVKD. Trimming took off 10 bases at V and 6 bases at J, with 18 bases between the two ends. CDR3 length equals 13 residues. The CDR3 sequence: CASGGGSVSEAFF. The DNA of the CDR3 is TGTGCCAGCGGGGGGGGGAGCGTCTCTGAAGCTTTCTTT.

This chain connects TRBV30 to TRBJ1-6; D gene uncertain. The germline V and J ends were trimmed by 2 bases and 1 base, with 6 bases remaining between them. CDR1 is GTSNPN and CDR2 is SVGIG in the germline V gene (reference sequence). The CDR3 contains 14 residues. This CDR3 is CAWSSGSYNSPLHF. The CDR3 coding sequence is TGTGCCTGGAGTAGTGGGTCCTATAATTCACCCCTCCACTTT.

Relative to its sample, this clone is medium-sized. The V gene is TRBV12-3 or TRBV12-4, the J gene TRBJ2-2; maybe TRBD1 (8 bases). V shed 11 bases and J shed 1 base, with 11 bases lying between them. This CDR3 spans 13 amino acids. The CDR3 loop reads CAHRGGNTGELFF. The CDR3 DNA reads TGTGCCCACAGGGGGGGGAACACCGGGGAGCTGTTTTTT.

About this clone itself: Sequence at one end of the junction differs from germline and may be a read error. The J gene is TRBJ2-7, the V gene TRBV4-1; possibly TRBD2 for D (5 bases). Germline values: CDR1 MGHRA, CDR2 YSYEKL. The CDR3 runs 15 residues. CDR3 amino acids: CASRQDKREGYELYF. The CDR3 nucleotides are TGCGCCAGCAGACAAGATAAGCGTGAGGGCTACGAGCTGTACTTC.

This clone was detected a few times. The V gene is TRBV10-3, the J gene TRBJ2-7; D unresolved. The CDR3 runs 15 residues. Germline values: CDR1 ENHRY, CDR2 SYGVKD. V lost 3 bases, J lost 3 bases, and 15 bases lay in between. The DNA for the CDR3 is TGTGCCATCAGTGATCTGGCGGTAGTATTCTACGAGCAGTACTTC. Translated: CAISDLAVVFYEQYF.

In its sample, this clone is medium-sized. The rearrangement links TRBV28 to TRBJ2-2, with 8 positions matching TRBD1. Germline loops: CDR1 MDHEN, CDR2 SYDVKM. V dropped 6 bases and J dropped 6; count of bases not matched to a gene: 3. The CDR3 runs to 13 residues. DNA of the CDR3: TGTGCCAGCAGGGGACAGGTCGCCGGGGAGCTGTTTTTT. Protein: CASRGQVAGELFF.

This clone showed up many times. The V and J genes are TRBV7-9 and TRBJ1-1; D gene ambiguous. Germline CDR1 SEHNR, CDR2 FQNEAQ (reference sequence). V dropped 0 bases and J dropped 7 bases, with 9 bases sitting between them. The CDR3 totals 13 residues. The CDR3 is CASSLAPSGEAFF. CDR3 DNA sequence: TGTGCCAGCAGCTTAGCGCCGAGTGGTGAAGCTTTCTTT.

Regarding this clone: A much larger clone lies a single base off, so this may be a read error. The chain links TRBV4-1 to TRBJ2-3, with a tentative D call TRBD1 (5 bases). V was clipped by 3 bases and J by 8 bases, with 12 bases between them. The CDR3 contains 13 residues. Germline V lookup: CDR1 MGHRA, CDR2 YSYEKL. This chain's CDR3 is CASSHPQEGTQYF. CDR3 bases: TGCGCCAGCAGCCATCCACAGGAAGGTACGCAGTATTTT.

The gene calls are TRBV7-8 and TRBJ1-5; 9 bases are a match to TRBD1. The J segment lost 4 bases and the V segment lost 5 bases, leaving 12 bases of the junction unmatched. Germline lookup yields CDR1 SGHVS and CDR2 FQNEAQ. The CDR3 length is 17 residues. The CDR3: CASSAKPRDRVNQPQHF. In DNA, the CDR3 is TGTGCCAGCAGCGCAAAACCACGGGACAGGGTTAATCAGCCCCAGCATTTT.

This clone was counted ten times or more. Other DNA sequences in this specimen translate into the identical CDR3. The CDR3 coding sequence is TGCAGTGCTAGAGGGTTGTTTGGACGGGACTATGGCTACACCTTC. Protein: CSARGLFGRDYGYTF. V gene TRBV20-1 combines with J gene TRBJ1-2; D gene ambiguous. This CDR3 has 15 residues. The germline V gene encodes CDR1 DFQATT and CDR2 SNEGSKA (reference sequence). V was trimmed by 1 base and J by 3 bases, leaving 15 bases between them.

The sample holds many counts of this clone. A much larger clone differs by one base, so this may be a read error. The chain couples TRBV11-2 to TRBJ1-5; TRBD1 is a possible D gene (5 bases). V was shortened by 1 base and J by 11 bases, with 24 bases between the two germline ends. Germline V CDR1 and CDR2: SGHAT, FQNNGV. CDR3 length: 17 residues. The CDR3 sequence: CASSLGGGRGLLQSQHF. The DNA for the CDR3 is TGTGCCAGCAGCTTAGGAGGCGGTAGGGGCCTCCTCCAATCCCAGCATTTT.

This clone was seen a few times. This chain links TRBV28 with TRBJ2-7; a possible D gene is TRBD2 (6 bases). Trimming took 8 bases from V and 1 from J, leaving 15 bases between them. This CDR3 is built from 14 residues. Germline values: CDR1 MDHEN, CDR2 SYDVKM. DNA of the CDR3: TGTGCCAGCTTTCAGCGGGCCGAATCCTACGAGCAGTACTTC. It is translated as CASFQRAESYEQYF. The whole variable domain, remainder taken from reference TRBV28 and TRBJ2-7, is DVKVTQSSRYLVKRTGEKVFLECVQDMDHENMFWYRQDPGLGLRLIYFSYDVKMKEKGDIPEGYSVSREKKERFSLILESASTNQTSMYLCASFQRAESYEQYFGPGTRLTVT.

V and J are TRBV7-9 and TRBJ1-5; D is perhaps TRBD1 (5 bases). The CDR3 consists of 14 residues. V shed 0 bases and J shed 7 bases, with 10 bases lying between them. Looked up from germline, CDR1 is SEHNR and CDR2 is FQNEAQ (reference sequence). The chain's CDR3 is CASSLAGTRQPQHF. CDR3 sequence (DNA): TGTGCCAGCAGCTTAGCAGGGACGCGGCAGCCCCAGCATTTT.

The chain uses TRBV15 and TRBJ2-2, with 7 positions matching TRBD2. The J call may be incorrect, as the DNA end agrees better with TRBJ2-3. CDR3 length: 15 amino acids. Germline assignment: CDR1 LNHNV and CDR2 YYDKDF (reference sequence). The CDR3 sequence is CDTTRLAGAGETQYF. CDR3 bases: TGTGACACTACTCGCCTCGCGGGAGCTGGAGAAACTCAGTATTTT.

Ten or more counts support this clone. V is TRBV4-1 and J is TRBJ1-2; 7 positions agree with TRBD1. The length of the CDR3 is 12 residues. Germline CDR1 MGHRA, CDR2 YSYEKL. With 1 base clipped from V and 8 bases from J, the junction kept 1 base outside the gene matches. The CDR3 loop reads CASSQGTGGYTF. Written as DNA, the CDR3 is TGCGCCAGCAGCCAAGGGACAGGCGGCTACACCTTC.

V usage is TRBV27 and J usage is TRBJ1-1; 9 bases match TRBD1. Germline CDR1 is MNHEY and CDR2 is SMNVEV (reference sequence). The V gene end was trimmed by 8 bases and the J gene end by 7 bases; junction bases not matched to a gene: 8. This CDR3 has 13 amino acids. The CDR3 DNA sequence: TGTGCCAGCTTCGGACAGGGGTTATTTGAAGCTTTCTTT. Amino acid sequence: CASFGQGLFEAFF.

This clone was recorded a few times. The junction departs from the called germline gene at one end, perhaps through a read error. The chain links TRBV5-1 to TRBJ2-5; 9 positions agree with TRBD1. Germline V gene sequence: CDR1 SGHRS, CDR2 YFSETQ. The CDR3 loop spans 14 amino acids. CDR3 amino acids: CACSIDRGSETQYF. CDR3 sequence (DNA): TGTGCCTGCAGCATCGACAGGGGGTCGGAGACCCAGTACTTC.

The chain joins TRBV25-1 to TRBJ2-2, with D possibly being TRBD1 (6 bases). The CDR3 consists of 16 residues. The germline CDR1 and CDR2 sequences are MGHDK and SYGVNS. The V and J ends lost 2 bases and 4 bases respectively, with 14 bases between them. Written as DNA, the CDR3 is TGTGCCAGCAGTGAAAGTCCTGTGGACAGCACCGGGGAGCTGTTTTTT. Translated, it gives CASSESPVDSTGELFF.

The chain joins TRBV2 to TRBJ2-1; 10 bases are shared with TRBD1. This CDR3 is built from 14 residues. Germline assignment: CDR1 SNHLY and CDR2 FYNNEI. Trimming at V came to 4 bases and at J to 10 bases, leaving 7 bases not matched to a gene. CDR3 residues: CASSGAGTGAEQFF. Written as DNA, the CDR3 is TGTGCCAGCAGTGGGGCAGGGACAGGGGCGGAGCAGTTCTTC.

This clone was picked up a small number of times. The chain has TRBV19 and TRBJ2-7; TRBD1 matches 7 bases. V dropped 5 bases and J dropped 4; count of bases not matched to a gene: 11. In germline, CDR1 is LNHDA, CDR2 SQIVND (reference sequence). The CDR3 sequence is 15 residues long. CDR3 sequence: CASSLGPGQIYEQYF. The CDR3 coding sequence is TGTGCCAGTAGTCTTGGACCGGGACAGATATACGAGCAGTACTTC.

This clone is labeled medium-sized. This chain uses TRBV7-9 with TRBJ2-7, with TRBD2 matching 7 bases. CDR3 length: 13 residues. V trimming: 7 bases; J trimming: 5 bases; junction bases outside the gene matches: 8. CDR1 is SEHNR and CDR2 is FQNEAQ in the germline V gene (reference sequence). The CDR3, as DNA: TGTGCCAGCACCCTCTGGGGGGGAGACGAGCAGTACTTC. Protein product: CASTLWGGDEQYF.

The chain is built from TRBV11-2 and TRBJ1-1; 11 bases are shared with TRBD1. The CDR3 is made up of 17 amino acids. V lost 2 bases to trimming and J lost 4 bases; unmatched junction nucleotides: 9. Germline CDR1 reads SGHAT; CDR2 reads FQNNGV. The CDR3 DNA reads as TGTGCCAGCAGCTTAACCCAGGGGACAGGGGGAGGCACTGAAGCTTTCTTT. Protein: CASSLTQGTGGGTEAFF. Together with reference TRBV11-2 and TRBJ1-1, the CDR3 gives the full variable domain: EAGVAQSPRYKIIEKRQSVAFWCNPISGHATLYWYQQILGQGPKLLIQFQNNGVVDDSQLPKDRFSAERLKGVDSTLKIQPAKLEDSAVYLCASSLTQGTGGGTEAFFGQGTRLTVV.

This clone was counted a few times. An end of the junction differs from the germline gene, which may be a read error. The CDR3 coding sequence is TGTGCCAACAGCAGTTTCCGGGCCCTTGAAGCTTTCTTT. Translated, it gives CANSSFRALEAFF. This chain uses TRBV15 with TRBJ1-1; D remains unclear. CDR3 length: 13 residues. From germline, CDR1 is LNHNV and CDR2 YYDKDF (reference sequence).